This T cell receptor (beta chain) was identified during a study of T cell responses to AZD1222 COVID-19 vaccine. Overall study results and limits: Clonal diversity may have been underestimated in mostly white British donors. Unmutated variant regions reportedly attract nearly half of all spike-specific TCRs. With dominance at 160-218 and 743-854, vaccine-associated CD4 TCRs spanned spike.

With regard to this clone: The antigen remains undetermined.

TCRdb keeps only in-frame clones here, not all; method: immunoSEQ multiplex PCR. The sample includes 120,000 or so clones, about nine tenths of them seen just once. Trimming removed 2 bases at V and 4 bases at J, with 9 bases between. The CDR3 length is 14 residues. CDR1 LGHDT and CDR2 YNNKEL come from the germline V gene (reference sequence). The sequence came from an adult in good health. The source material was peripheral blood, sampled on day 0 of AZD1222 vaccination. The chain has TRBV3-1 (or the pseudogene TRBV3-2) and TRBJ1-3; no clear D. The CDR3 reads CASSQLDPGNTIYF. In nucleotides, the CDR3 is TGTGCCAGCAGCCAACTAGACCCCGGAAACACCATATATTTT.